The 4 T cell receptor beta chains listed next were all sequenced from one sample in a study of cytomegalovirus exposure and HLA in healthy donors (dated by TCRdb to 2017 to 2019). The library was made by the immunoSEQ multiplex PCR assay. The multiplex PCR relied on a mix of 60 forward primers for TCR Vbeta segments and 13 reverse primers for TCR Jbeta segments. The table was pulled from immuneACCESS by TCRdb, which kept in-frame rearrangements only. Such tables lose some clones; where checked, under half of the loss comes from unresolved V genes, and the rest has no known cause. Recorded for this sample are roughly 120,000 clones; around 69% of them occurred a single time. The biggest ten clones account for 8.2% of the sample. Sequencing was carried out using PBMCs. These receptors were obtained from a woman aged 40 to 50 in good health and CMV-seropositive.

The chain joins TRBV7-2 to TRBJ1-1, with a possible D match to TRBD1 (5 bases). The CDR3 spans 16 residues. Trimming removed 5 bases from V and 0 bases from J, with 16 bases in between. CDR1 is SGHTA and CDR2 is FQGNSA in the germline V gene. The CDR3 region has the DNA TGTGCCAGCAGCGTCCAGAGACAGACAATGAACACTGAAGCTTTCTTT. It is translated as CASSVQRQTMNTEAFF.

CDR3: CASSLEASGETQYF. CDR3 DNA: TGCGCCAGCAGCTTGGAGGCTAGCGGTGAGACCCAGTACTTC. This rearrangement joins TRBV5-1 to TRBJ2-5, with 7 bases aligning to TRBD2. V lost 0 bases, J lost 5 bases, and 4 bases stayed unmatched. From germline, CDR1 is SGHRS and CDR2 YFSETQ. The CDR3 sequence is 14 residues long.

In nucleotides, the CDR3 is TGCGCCAGCAGCCAGGACTGGAATTCACCCCTCCACTTT. It is translated as CASSQDWNSPLHF. J is TRBJ1-6 and V is TRBV5-1; D is uncertain. Trimming stripped 4 bases from V and 7 bases from J, with 9 bases between. Germline-derived CDR1 and CDR2 are SGHRS and YFSETQ. This CDR3 contains 13 residues. Together with reference TRBV5-1 and TRBJ1-6, the CDR3 gives the full variable domain: KAGVTQTPRYLIKTRGQQVTLSCSPISGHRSVSWYQQTPGQGLQFLFEYFSETQRNKGNFPGRFSGRQFSNSRSEMNVSTLELGDSALYLCASSQDWNSPLHFGNGTRLTVT.

CDR3 region: CASSLGRNEQFF. CDR3 nucleotides: TGCGCCAGCAGCTTGGGTCGCAATGAGCAGTTCTTC. This chain uses TRBV5-1 with TRBJ2-1; D gene uncertain. The CDR3 has 12 amino acids. CDR1 and CDR2 (germline): SGHRS, YFSETQ. Trimming cost V 0 bases and J 6 bases, with 4 bases left between them.